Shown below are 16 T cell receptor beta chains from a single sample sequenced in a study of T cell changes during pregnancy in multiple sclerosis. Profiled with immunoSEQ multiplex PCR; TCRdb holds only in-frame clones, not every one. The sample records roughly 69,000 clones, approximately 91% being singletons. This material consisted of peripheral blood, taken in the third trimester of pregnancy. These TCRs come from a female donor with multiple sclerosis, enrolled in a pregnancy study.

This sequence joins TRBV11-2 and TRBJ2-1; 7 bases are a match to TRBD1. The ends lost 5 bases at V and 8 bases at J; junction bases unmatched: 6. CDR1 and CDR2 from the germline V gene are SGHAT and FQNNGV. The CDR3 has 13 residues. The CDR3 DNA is TGTGCCAGCAGCCGCCGACAGGGATATGAGCAGTTCTTC. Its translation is CASSRRQGYEQFF.

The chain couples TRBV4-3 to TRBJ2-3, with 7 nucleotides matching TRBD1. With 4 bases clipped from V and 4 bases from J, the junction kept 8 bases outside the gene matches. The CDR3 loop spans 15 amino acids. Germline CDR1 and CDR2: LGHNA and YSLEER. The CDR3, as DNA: TGCGCCAGCAGCCCGACAGTAGGGGGCTCAGATACGCAGTATTTT. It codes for CASSPTVGGSDTQYF.

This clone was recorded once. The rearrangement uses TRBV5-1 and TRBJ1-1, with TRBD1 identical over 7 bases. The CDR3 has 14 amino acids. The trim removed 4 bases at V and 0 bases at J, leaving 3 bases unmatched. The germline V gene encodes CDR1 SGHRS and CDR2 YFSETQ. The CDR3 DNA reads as TGCGCCAGCAGCCGGCAGGGGGTGAACACTGAAGCTTTCTTT. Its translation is CASSRQGVNTEAFF.

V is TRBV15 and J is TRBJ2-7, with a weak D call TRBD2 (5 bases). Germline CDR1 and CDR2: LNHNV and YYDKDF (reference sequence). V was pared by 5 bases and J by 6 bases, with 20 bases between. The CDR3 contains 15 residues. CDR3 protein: CATSSGRLGVSEQYF. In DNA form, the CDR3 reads TGTGCCACCAGCTCCGGCAGGCTCGGGGTGAGCGAGCAGTACTTC.

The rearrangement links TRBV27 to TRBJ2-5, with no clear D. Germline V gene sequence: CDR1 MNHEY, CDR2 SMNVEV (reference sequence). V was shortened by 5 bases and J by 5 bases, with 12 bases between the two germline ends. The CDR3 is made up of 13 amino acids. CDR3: CASSPPWRETQYF. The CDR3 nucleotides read TGTGCCAGCAGTCCCCCTTGGCGGGAGACCCAGTACTTC.

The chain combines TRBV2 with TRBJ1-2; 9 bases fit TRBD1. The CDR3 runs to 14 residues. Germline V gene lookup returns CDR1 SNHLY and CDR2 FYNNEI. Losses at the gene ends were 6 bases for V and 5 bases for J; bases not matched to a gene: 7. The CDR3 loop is CASRDPDRGYGYTF. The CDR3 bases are TGTGCCAGCAGGGACCCGGACAGGGGTTATGGCTACACCTTC.

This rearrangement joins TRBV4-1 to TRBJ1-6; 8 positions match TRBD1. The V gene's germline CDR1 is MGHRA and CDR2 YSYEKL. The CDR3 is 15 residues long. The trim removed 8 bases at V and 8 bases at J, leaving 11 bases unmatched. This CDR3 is CASGGQGFSDSPLHF. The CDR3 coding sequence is TGCGCCAGCGGAGGACAGGGTTTTTCGGATTCACCCCTCCACTTT.

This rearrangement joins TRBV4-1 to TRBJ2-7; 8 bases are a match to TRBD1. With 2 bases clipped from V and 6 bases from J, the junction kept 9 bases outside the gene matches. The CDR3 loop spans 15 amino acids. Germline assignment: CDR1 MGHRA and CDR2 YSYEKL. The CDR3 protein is CASSQRDRMSSEQYF. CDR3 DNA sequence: TGCGCCAGCAGCCAACGGGACAGGATGTCATCCGAGCAGTACTTC.

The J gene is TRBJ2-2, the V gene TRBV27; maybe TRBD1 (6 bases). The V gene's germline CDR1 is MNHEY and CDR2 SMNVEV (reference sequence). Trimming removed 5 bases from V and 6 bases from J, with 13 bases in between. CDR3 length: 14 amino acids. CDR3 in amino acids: CASSPTGFPGELFF. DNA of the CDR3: TGTGCCAGCAGTCCCACAGGGTTCCCCGGGGAGCTGTTTTTT.

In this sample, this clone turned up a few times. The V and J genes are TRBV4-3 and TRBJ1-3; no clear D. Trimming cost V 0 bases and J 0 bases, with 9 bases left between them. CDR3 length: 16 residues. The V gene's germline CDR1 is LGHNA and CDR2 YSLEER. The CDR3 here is CASSQDYVLSGNTIYF. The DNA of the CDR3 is TGCGCCAGCAGCCAAGATTACGTACTCTCTGGAAACACCATATATTTT.

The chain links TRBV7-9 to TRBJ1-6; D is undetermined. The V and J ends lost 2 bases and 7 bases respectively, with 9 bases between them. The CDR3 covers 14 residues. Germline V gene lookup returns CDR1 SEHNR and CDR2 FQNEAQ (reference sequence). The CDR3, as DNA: TGTGCCAGCAGCTTAACCCGGAGGAATTCACCCCTCCACTTT. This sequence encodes CASSLTRRNSPLHF.

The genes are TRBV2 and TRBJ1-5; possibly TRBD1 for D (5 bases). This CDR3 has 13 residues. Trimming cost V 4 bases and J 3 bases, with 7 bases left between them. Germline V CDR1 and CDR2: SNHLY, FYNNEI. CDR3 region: CASSGQLNQPQHF. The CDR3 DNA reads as TGTGCCAGCAGTGGACAGCTCAATCAGCCCCAGCATTTT. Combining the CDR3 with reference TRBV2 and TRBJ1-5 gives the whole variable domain EPEVTQTPSHQVTQMGQEVILRCVPISNHLYFYWYRQILGQKVEFLVSFYNNEISEKSEIFDDQFSVERPDGSNFTLKIRSTKLEDSAMYFCASSGQLNQPQHFGDGTRLSIL.

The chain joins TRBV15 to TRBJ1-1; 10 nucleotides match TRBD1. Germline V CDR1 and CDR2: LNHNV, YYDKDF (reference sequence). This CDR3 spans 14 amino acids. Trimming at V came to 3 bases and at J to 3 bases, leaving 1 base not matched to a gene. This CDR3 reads CATSRDRGDTEAFF. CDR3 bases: TGTGCCACCAGCAGGGACAGGGGGGACACTGAAGCTTTCTTT.

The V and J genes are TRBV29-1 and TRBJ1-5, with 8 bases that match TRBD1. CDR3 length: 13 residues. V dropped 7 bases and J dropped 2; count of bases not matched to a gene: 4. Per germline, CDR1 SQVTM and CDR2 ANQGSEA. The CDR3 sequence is CSAAQGGNQPQHF. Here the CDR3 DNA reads TGCAGCGCAGCACAGGGGGGCAATCAGCCCCAGCATTTT.

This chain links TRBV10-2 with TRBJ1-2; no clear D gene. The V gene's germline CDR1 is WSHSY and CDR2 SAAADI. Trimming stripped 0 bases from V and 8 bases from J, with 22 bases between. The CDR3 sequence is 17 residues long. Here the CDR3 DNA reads TGCGCCAGCAGTGAGTCGATCTTTTCGGCGGGGATGTGGGGCTACACCTTC. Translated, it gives CASSESIFSAGMWGYTF.

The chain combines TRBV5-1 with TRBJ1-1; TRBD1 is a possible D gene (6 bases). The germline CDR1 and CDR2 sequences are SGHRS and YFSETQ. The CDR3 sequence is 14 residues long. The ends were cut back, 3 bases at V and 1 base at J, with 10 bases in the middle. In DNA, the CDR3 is TGCGCCAGCAGCTACACAGGGCCGAACACTGAAGCTTTCTTT. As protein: CASSYTGPNTEAFF. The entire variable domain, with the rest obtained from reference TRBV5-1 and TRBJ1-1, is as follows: KAGVTQTPRYLIKTRGQQVTLSCSPISGHRSVSWYQQTPGQGLQFLFEYFSETQRNKGNFPGRFSGRQFSNSRSEMNVSTLELGDSALYLCASSYTGPNTEAFFGQGTRLTVV.